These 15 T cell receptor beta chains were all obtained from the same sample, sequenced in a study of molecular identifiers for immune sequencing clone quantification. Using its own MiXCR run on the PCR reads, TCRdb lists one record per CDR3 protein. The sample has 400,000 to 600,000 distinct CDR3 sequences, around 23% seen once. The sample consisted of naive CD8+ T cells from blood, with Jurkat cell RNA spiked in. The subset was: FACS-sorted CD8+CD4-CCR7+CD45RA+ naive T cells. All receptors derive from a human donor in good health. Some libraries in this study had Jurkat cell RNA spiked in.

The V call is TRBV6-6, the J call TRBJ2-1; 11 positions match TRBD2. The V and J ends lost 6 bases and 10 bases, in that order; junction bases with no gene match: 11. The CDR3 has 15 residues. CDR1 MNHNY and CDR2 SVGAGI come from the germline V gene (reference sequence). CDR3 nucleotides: TGTGCCAGCAGCCCTCTAGCGGGGGGTTCGGGGGAGCAGTTCTTC. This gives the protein CASSPLAGGSGEQFF.

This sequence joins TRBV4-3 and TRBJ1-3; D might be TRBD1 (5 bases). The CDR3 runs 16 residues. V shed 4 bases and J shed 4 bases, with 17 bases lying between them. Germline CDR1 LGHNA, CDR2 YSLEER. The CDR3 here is CASSPSAGDRGNTIYF. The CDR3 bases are TGCGCCAGCAGCCCTAGTGCGGGGGATAGAGGAAACACCATATATTTT.

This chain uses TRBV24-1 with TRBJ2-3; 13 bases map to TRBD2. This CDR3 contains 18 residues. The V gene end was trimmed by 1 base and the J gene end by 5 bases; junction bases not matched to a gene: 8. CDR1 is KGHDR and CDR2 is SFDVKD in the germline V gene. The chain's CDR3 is CATSDFGLAGVAGDTQYF. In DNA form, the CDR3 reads TGTGCCACCAGTGATTTCGGACTAGCGGGGGTCGCCGGAGATACGCAGTATTTT.

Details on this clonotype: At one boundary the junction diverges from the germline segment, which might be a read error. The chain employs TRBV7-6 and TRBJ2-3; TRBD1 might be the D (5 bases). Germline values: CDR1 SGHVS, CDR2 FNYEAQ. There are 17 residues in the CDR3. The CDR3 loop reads CASSPPRPTVSTDTQYF. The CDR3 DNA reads TGTGCCAGCAGCCCCCCAAGACCGACAGTAAGCACAGATACACAGTATTTT.

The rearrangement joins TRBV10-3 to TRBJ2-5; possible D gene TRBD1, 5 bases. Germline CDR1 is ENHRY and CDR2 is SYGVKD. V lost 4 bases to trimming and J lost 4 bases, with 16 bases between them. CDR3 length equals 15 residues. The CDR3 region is CAISGAGSVSETQYF. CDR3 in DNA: TGTGCCATCAGTGGGGCAGGGTCGGTTTCAGAGACCCAGTACTTC.

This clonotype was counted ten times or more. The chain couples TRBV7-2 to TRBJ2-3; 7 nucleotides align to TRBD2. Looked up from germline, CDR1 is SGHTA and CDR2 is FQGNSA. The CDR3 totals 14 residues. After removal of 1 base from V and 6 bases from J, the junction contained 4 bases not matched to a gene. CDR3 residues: CASSLEGGLDTQYF. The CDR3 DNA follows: TGTGCCAGCAGCTTAGAGGGAGGGCTTGATACGCAGTATTTT.

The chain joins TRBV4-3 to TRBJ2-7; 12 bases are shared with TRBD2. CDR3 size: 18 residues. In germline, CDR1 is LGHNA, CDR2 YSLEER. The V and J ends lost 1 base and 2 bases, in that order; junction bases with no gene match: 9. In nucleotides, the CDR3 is TGCGCCAGCAGCCAAGCCCGGACTAGCGGGGAGCTCGCCTACGAGCAGTACTTC. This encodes CASSQARTSGELAYEQYF.

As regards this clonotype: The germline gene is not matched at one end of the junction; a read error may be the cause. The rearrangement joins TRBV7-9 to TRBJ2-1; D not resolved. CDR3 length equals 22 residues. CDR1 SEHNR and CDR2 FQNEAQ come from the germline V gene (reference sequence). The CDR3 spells CASSLGPSGPLETKNNPREQLF. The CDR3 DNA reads TGTGCCAGCAGCTTAGGTCCTTCCGGGCCGTTGGAAACCAAAAACAACCCCCGCGAGCAGTTATTC.

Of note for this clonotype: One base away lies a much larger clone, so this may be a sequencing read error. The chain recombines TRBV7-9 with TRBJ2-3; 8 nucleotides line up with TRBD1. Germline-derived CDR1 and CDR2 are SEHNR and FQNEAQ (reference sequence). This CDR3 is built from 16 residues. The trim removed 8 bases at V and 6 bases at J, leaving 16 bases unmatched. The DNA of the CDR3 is TGTGCCAGCGGCCCAACCAGACAGGGGATTGTGGATACGCAGTATTTT. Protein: CASGPTRQGIVDTQYF.

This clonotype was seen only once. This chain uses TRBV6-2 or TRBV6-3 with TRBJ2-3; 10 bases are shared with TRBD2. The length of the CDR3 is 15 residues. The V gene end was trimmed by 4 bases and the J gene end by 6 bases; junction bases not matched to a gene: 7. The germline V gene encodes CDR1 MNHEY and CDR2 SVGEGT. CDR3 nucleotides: TGTGCCAGCAGTTCTCTAGCGGGAGATATGGATACGCAGTATTTT. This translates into CASSSLAGDMDTQYF.

CDR3 protein: CAWTPVLATNTGELFF. DNA for the CDR3: TGTGCCTGGACGCCGGTACTAGCGACGAACACCGGGGAGCTGTTTTTT. The chain is built from TRBV30 and TRBJ2-2; 7 bases align to TRBD2. The V gene's germline CDR1 is GTSNPN and CDR2 SVGIG (reference sequence). With 4 bases clipped from V and 0 bases from J, the junction kept 8 bases outside the gene matches. The CDR3 length is 16 residues.

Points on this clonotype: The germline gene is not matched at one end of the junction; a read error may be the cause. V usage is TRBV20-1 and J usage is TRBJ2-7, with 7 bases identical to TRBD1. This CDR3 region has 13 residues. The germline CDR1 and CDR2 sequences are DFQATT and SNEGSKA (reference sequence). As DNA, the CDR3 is TGCAGTGCCAGAGAGGGGGCTAGGTACGAGCAGTACTTC. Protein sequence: CSAREGARYEQYF.

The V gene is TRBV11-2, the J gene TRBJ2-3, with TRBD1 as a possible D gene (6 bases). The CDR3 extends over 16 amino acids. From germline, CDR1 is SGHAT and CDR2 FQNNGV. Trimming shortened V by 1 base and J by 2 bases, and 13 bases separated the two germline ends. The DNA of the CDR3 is TGTGCCAGCAGCTTAGGTTGGGACACCATCACAGATACGCAGTATTTT. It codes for CASSLGWDTITDTQYF.

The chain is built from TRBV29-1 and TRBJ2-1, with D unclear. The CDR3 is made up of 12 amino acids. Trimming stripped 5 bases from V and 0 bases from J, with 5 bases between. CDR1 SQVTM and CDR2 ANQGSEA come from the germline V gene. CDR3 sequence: CSVFYSYNEQFF. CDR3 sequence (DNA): TGCAGCGTTTTCTACTCCTACAATGAGCAGTTCTTC.

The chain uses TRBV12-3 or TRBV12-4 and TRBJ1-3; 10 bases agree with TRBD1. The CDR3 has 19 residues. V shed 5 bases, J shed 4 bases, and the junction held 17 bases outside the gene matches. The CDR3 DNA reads TGTGCCAGCAGTGATTGGGACAGGGGATCCTCCACGCCGGGAAACACCATATATTTT. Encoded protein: CASSDWDRGSSTPGNTIYF.